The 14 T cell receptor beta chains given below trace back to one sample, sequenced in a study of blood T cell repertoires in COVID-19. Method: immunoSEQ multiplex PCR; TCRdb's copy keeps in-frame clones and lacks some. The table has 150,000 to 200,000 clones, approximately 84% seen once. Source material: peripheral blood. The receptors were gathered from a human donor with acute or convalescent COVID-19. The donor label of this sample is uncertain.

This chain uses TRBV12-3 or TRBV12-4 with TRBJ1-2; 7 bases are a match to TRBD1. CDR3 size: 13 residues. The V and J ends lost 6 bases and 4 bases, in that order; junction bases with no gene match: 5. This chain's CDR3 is CASSQDRTYGYTF. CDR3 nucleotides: TGTGCCAGCAGCCAGGACAGGACCTATGGCTACACCTTC.

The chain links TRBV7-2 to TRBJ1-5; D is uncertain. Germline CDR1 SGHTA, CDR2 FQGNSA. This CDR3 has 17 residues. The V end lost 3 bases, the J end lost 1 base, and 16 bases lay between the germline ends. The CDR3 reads CASSFSSRVISNQPQHF. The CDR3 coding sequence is TGTGCCAGCAGCTTCTCCTCGCGGGTAATCAGCAATCAGCCCCAGCATTTT.

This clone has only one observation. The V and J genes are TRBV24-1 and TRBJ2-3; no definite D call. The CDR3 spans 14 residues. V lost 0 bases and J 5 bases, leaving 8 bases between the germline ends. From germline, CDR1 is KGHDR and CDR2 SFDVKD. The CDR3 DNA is TGTGCCACCAGTGATTTGGCGTCGAGAGATACGCAGTATTTT. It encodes CATSDLASRDTQYF.

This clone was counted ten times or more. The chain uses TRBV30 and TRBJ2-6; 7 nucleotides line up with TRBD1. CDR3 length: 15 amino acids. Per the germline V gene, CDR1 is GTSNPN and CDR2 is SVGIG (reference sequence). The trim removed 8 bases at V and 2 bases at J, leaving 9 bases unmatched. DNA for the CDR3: TGTGCCGGACGACAGGGAAGAGCTGGGGCCAACGTCCTGACTTTC. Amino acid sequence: CAGRQGRAGANVLTF.

CDR3 nucleotide sequence: TGTGCCAGCAGTCCGGTTGAAGGGGCTGACTATGGCTACACCTTC. Protein: CASSPVEGADYGYTF. The gene calls are TRBV6-6 and TRBJ1-2; D possibly corresponds to TRBD1 (5 bases). The CDR3 has 15 residues. Trimming took off 5 bases at V and 3 bases at J, with 16 bases between the two ends. Germline V gives CDR1 MNHNY, CDR2 SVGAGI (reference sequence).

The CDR3, as DNA: TGCGCCAGCAGCTTAACTCCCGGGACAGGGGACAATGAGCAGTTCTTC. Its translation is CASSLTPGTGDNEQFF. The chain couples TRBV5-1 to TRBJ2-1; 10 nucleotides agree with TRBD1. This CDR3 is built from 16 residues. Trimming at V came to 2 bases and at J to 5 bases, leaving 7 bases not matched to a gene. From germline, CDR1 is SGHRS and CDR2 YFSETQ.

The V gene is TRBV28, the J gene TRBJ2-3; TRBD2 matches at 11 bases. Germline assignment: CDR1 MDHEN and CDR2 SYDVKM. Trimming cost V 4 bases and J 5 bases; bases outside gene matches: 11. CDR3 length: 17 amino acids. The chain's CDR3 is CASSSPGTSGGVDTQYF. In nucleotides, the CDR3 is TGTGCCAGCAGTTCCCCCGGGACTAGCGGAGGGGTAGATACGCAGTATTTT. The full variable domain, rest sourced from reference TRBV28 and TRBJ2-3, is DVKVTQSSRYLVKRTGEKVFLECVQDMDHENMFWYRQDPGLGLRLIYFSYDVKMKEKGDIPEGYSVSREKKERFSLILESASTNQTSMYLCASSSPGTSGGVDTQYFGPGTRLTVL.

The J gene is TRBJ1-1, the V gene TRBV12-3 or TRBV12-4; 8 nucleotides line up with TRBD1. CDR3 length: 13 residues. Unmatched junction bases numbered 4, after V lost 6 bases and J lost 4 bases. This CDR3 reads CASRPTGGTEAFF. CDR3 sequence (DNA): TGTGCCAGCAGGCCCACAGGGGGCACTGAAGCTTTCTTT.

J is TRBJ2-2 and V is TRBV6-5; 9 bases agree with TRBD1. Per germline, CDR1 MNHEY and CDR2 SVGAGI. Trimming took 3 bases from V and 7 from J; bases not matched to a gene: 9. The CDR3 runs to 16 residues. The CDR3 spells CASSYNLGQGIGELFF. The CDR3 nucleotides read TGTGCCAGCAGTTATAACCTTGGACAGGGGATCGGGGAGCTGTTTTTT.

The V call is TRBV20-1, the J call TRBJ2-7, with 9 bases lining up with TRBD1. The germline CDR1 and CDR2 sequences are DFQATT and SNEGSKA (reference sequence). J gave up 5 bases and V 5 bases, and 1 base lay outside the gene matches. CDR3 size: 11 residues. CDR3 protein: CSARDRDEQYF. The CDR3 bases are TGCAGTGCTCGGGACAGGGACGAGCAGTACTTC.

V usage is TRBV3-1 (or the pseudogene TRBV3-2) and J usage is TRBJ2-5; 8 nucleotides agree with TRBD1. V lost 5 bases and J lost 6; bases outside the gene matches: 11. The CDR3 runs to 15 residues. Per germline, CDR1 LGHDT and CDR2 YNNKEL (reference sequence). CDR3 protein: CASSTNTGQGKTQYF. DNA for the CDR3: TGTGCCAGCAGCACTAATACCGGACAGGGCAAGACCCAGTACTTC.

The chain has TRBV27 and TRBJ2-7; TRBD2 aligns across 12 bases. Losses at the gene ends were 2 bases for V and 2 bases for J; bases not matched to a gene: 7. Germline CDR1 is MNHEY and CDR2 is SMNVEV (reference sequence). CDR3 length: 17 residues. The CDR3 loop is CASSLVGASGRAYEQYF. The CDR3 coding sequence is TGTGCCAGCAGTTTAGTAGGGGCTAGCGGGAGGGCCTACGAGCAGTACTTC.

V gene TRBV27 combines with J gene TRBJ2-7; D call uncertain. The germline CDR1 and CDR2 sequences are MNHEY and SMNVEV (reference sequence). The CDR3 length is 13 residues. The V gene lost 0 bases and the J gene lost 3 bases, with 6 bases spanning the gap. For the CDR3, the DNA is TGTGCCAGCAGTTTATCCAGTATCTACGAGCAGTACTTC. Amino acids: CASSLSSIYEQYF.

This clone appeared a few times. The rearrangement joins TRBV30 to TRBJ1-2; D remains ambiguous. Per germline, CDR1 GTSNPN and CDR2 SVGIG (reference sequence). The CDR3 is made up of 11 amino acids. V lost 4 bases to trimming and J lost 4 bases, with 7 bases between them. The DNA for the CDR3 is TGTGCCTGGACTAACCGCTATGGCTACACCTTC. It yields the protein CAWTNRYGYTF.